The TCR beta chain under discussion was sequenced for a study of blood T cell repertoires in COVID-19. Overall study: Some COVID-19 samples were acute and others convalescent; all came from the United States, Italy and Spain. PBMCs, B-cell-depleted T cells, or T cells provided the cDNA or gDNA that made up the material.

Participants were placed into cohorts based on the clinical history they reported. Per the study methods: Amplification with reference gene primers provided the estimates of nucleated cell counts. This table comes from immunoSEQ multiplex PCR, and its TCRdb copy is limited to in-frame clones, with some not included. The V and J calls and clone size are taken from that table; D and trimming were inferred from the DNA. The sample carries around 250,000 clones, approximately 88% recorded once. The V end was cut by 1 base, the J end by 1 base, with 6 bases between. This CDR3 spans 14 amino acids. The germline V gene encodes CDR1 MGHRA and CDR2 YSYEKL.

The chain joins TRBV4-1 to TRBJ2-3, with D perhaps matching TRBD2 (6 bases). The sample was PBMCs or T cells enriched from blood (not recorded which). The source of this sequence is a woman aged 40 to 50 who had been exposed to COVID-19. CDR3 nucleotide sequence: TGCGCCAGCAGCCAAGCGGGAGGCACAGATACGCAGTATTTT. The encoded protein is CASSQAGGTDTQYF.